This T cell receptor beta chain originates from a study of PD-1 blockade in classical Hodgkin lymphoma (dated by TCRdb to between 2020 and 2021). Context from the whole study: Nivolumab dosing was 3 mg/kg intravenously every 2 weeks, continuing until either disease progression or unacceptable toxicity. To define a peripheral blood immune signature of response to PD-1 blockade in classical Hodgkin lymphoma, the study combined TCR beta sequencing with CyTOF.

The meaning of the sample's time point label: cycle 4 day 1 (C4D1), after 5 to 7 weeks of nivolumab. Relapse after autologous stem cell transplantation had occurred in all trial patients, and cohorts A, B and C were distinguished by prior brentuximab vedotin exposure. The trial cohort comprised some 60 patients with relapsed/refractory classical Hodgkin lymphoma whose best overall responses were complete response, partial response or progressive disease. In the multi-cohort phase II CheckMate 205 trial, trial patients received single-agent nivolumab. Best overall response was determined by an independent review committee according to the 2007 International Working Group response criteria. PBMCs from the trial were collected at three points: immediately before nivolumab initiation (C1D1), and during therapy at cycle 2 day 1 and cycle 4 day 1. After peripheral blood was drawn into 8 mL Vacutainer Cell Preparation Tubes, PBMCs were isolated by centrifugation and then cryopreserved.

Summary of the overall study and its limitations: Diversity was lower in patients who began nivolumab less than 1 year after ASCT, so these patients were left out of later analyses to avoid confounding by immune reconstitution. By C4D1, a significant rise was seen in CD4+ TCR diversity but not in CD8+ TCR diversity (p=0.0027 vs p=0.16), and the rise was most apparent among complete responders (p=0.02). Among trial patients, those achieving complete response had baseline diversity similar to that of newly diagnosed patients, while diversity was significantly lower in partial responders and progressors. Newly diagnosed patients were reported to have lower baseline TCR diversity than healthy donors, and relapsed/refractory patients were reported to have lower baseline TCR diversity still. The study was limited to a single clinical trial cohort, and causes of repertoire differences, possibly disease activity or prior therapy, remained undefined.

On this clone: What this receptor recognizes is not known. No base-level quality is on record; no much larger clone is a single base apart.

Based on the germline V gene (reference sequence), the CDR1 and CDR2 sequences are MNHNY and SVGAGI. The V end gives up 6 bases and the J end 7 bases, leaving 8 bases in the junction not matched to a gene. Counted from cysteine to phenylalanine, this CDR3 has 13 amino acids. The kept DNA is CDR3 alone, 39 bases in frame from the first base. Genomic DNA was isolated using the Qiagen DNeasy kit from unsorted PBMCs as well as from negatively selected CD4+ and CD8+ fractions. TCR beta CDR3 regions were subjected to amplification by immunoSEQ multiplex PCR with primers that anneal to V and J segments. Amplification bias was minimized using a synthetic immune receptor repertoire, and residual bias was removed computationally after sequencing. In the authors' own workflow: Custom Python scripts were used to quantify repertoire diversity as the Shannon entropy index. Unsorted, CD4+ and CD8+ repertoires were analyzed separately, except for combined analyses in which CD4+ and CD8+ sequences were merged in silico. A clone counted as expanded when the clone's frequency after treatment rose at least 2-fold relative to C1D1, and clones undetected at baseline were given a pseudocount of 0.5. Clones with 0 or 1 copy at C1D1 were classified as singleton clones, and clones with 2 or more copies were classified as non-singleton clones. By matching protein sequences in sorted samples from the same patient, clones expanded in unsorted samples were annotated as CD4+, CD8+ or unknown. Diversity changes from C1D1 to C4D1 were tested in paired samples using Wilcoxon tests. In TCRdb, the immuneACCESS table is reduced to in-frame sequences with V and J assigned. These tables do not hold every clone; where another copy was compared, an unresolved V gene accounts for under half, and the others remain unexplained. Clone size and the V and J calls come from that table; the DNA yielded D and trimming. The sample table shows tens of thousands of clones, and around 80% are seen once. Clones ranked in the top ten supply around a third of the sample.

The chain links TRBV6-6 with TRBJ1-2; TRBD1 agrees with 7 junctional bases. The sample was peripheral blood mononuclear cells (PBMCs), taken before the fourth cycle of nivolumab. The sequence derives from a human donor with classical Hodgkin lymphoma. The CDR3 here reads CASSGHRGGGYTF. The DNA sequence is as follows: TGTGCCAGCAGCGGACACAGGGGAGGTGGCTACACCTTC.